This T cell receptor beta chain is from a study of blood T cell repertoires in COVID-19. V was clipped by 4 bases and J by 7 bases, with 17 bases between them. Per the germline V gene, CDR1 is MDHEN and CDR2 is SYDVKM. This CDR3 contains 14 residues. Here immunoSEQ multiplex PCR was the method, and the copy in TCRdb shows in-frame clones only, minus some. Seen here are 65,000 to 75,000 clones, 65% to 90% observed once, and the top ten hold 40% to 45%. This clonotype was obtained from an elderly man with acute or convalescent COVID-19. The sample taken for sequencing was peripheral blood. V usage is TRBV28 and J usage is TRBJ2-7; a weak D match, TRBD2 (6 bases). CDR3 region: CASSSAMRGMEQYF. The CDR3 DNA follows: TGTGCCAGCAGTTCCGCCATGCGGGGCATGGAGCAGTACTTC.